This TCR beta chain was identified in a study of shared clonotypes between healthy human individuals. Study as a whole: CD4 naive and memory got three plates each, CD8 naive two, CD8 memory one. Study results and limitations: Four donors showed sharing of about 4.6% of naive CD4 clonotypes. Sample collection involved blood only; tissue repertoires are likely different.

To note about this clone: Antigen: not known.

The authors split each subset's genomic DNA evenly across several immunoSEQ plates. TCRdb keeps only in-frame clones here, not all; method: immunoSEQ multiplex PCR. The repertoire has about 1.5 million clones, roughly 98% of them found once; the top ten carry 0.4% to 0.55%. The sequence derives from a man aged 30 to 45 in good health. Sequenced: naive CD4+ T cells sorted from blood. Subset reported: CD45RA+ positively selected.

The CDR3, as DNA: TGTGCCAGCAGCGTGGGACAGGGCCACGAGCAGTACTTC. It translates to CASSVGQGHEQYF. The chain has TRBV5-4 and TRBJ2-7; 9 bases are a match to TRBD1. The CDR3 is 13 amino acids. The V gene's germline CDR1 is SGHNT and CDR2 YYREEE (reference sequence). V was pared by 4 bases and J by 5 bases, with 4 bases of the junction left unmatched.